Listed below are T cell receptor beta chains from one sample, sequenced in a study of T cells after yellow fever vaccination. One entry per CDR3 protein, called by TCRdb with MiXCR from the 5' RACE reads. The table has some 320,000 distinct CDR3 sequences, 7.5% to 9% seen once. Sequenced here: CD4+ T cells sorted from PBMCs, sampled 5 days after the yellow fever booster vaccination. Source of these receptors: a man between 18 and 29 years old who received the YFV17D yellow fever vaccine. CDR3s include the opening cysteine and the closing phenylalanine or tryptophan. A D gene is named only where the DNA matches it firmly. Expanded clones get a size class; other rows say once, few or many, or leave the size out.

>TRBV29-1|NA|TRBJ2-1|many
TGCAGCGTTGAAGATAGCCGCGGCGTGGATGAGCAGTTCTTC
CSVEDSRGVDEQFF
>TRBV20-1|NA|TRBJ1-1|few
TGCAGTGCTAGGGCCGACTCAATCCGGGGGGCAGTCATGAACACTGAAGCTTTCTTT
CSARADSIRGAVMNTEAFF
>TRBV6-6|NA|TRBJ1-2|NA
TGTGCCAGCAGTCAGATCGACGAGATTGAGGGCTACACCTTC
CASSQIDEIEGYTF
>TRBV20-1|NA|TRBJ2-4|NA
TGCAGTGCGCTCCTTCTGAGAAAAACCGACAGCCGAATTAAAAACATTCAGTACTTC
CSALLLRKTDSRIKNIQYF
>TRBV12-3/TRBV12-4|NA|TRBJ1-4|many
TGTGCCAGCAGCGGGGGGAGCAGTGATGAAAAACTGTTTTTT
CASSGGSSDEKLFF
>TRBV6-5|TRBD1|TRBJ1-5|few
TGTGCCAGCAGTTCCCGTAAGACAGGGGGATCCAGATACGGCAATCAGCCCCAGCATTTT
CASSSRKTGGSRYGNQPQHF
>TRBV12-3/TRBV12-4|TRBD2|TRBJ2-5|NA
TGTGCCAGCAGCAATGGACTAGCGGGGGGCCGGGGGGAGACCCAGTACTTC
CASSNGLAGGRGETQYF
>TRBV29-1|TRBD2|TRBJ2-3|NA
TGCAGCGCCCTGAGCGGGGGCACAGATACGCAGTATTTT
CSALSGGTDTQYF
>TRBV4-3|NA|TRBJ1-1|NA
TGCGCCAGCAGCCAAGATGTAAGTTGGTGGGGGGCGACTGAAGCTTTCTTT
CASSQDVSWWGATEAFF
>TRBV6-5|TRBD1|TRBJ1-2|few
TGTGCCAGCAGCCCGACAGGGGCGAATGGCTACACCTTC
CASSPTGANGYTF
>TRBV18|NA|TRBJ1-1|NA
TGTGCCAGCTCCGGGTCTGTGGCACAAAACACTGAAGCTTTCTTT
CASSGSVAQNTEAFF
>TRBV4-3|TRBD2|TRBJ2-3|NA
TGCGCAGGGGAGCGGGGCCCAGATACGCAGTATTTT
CAGERGPDTQYF
>TRBV12-5|TRBD1|TRBJ2-2|few
TGTGCTAGTGGTTTGTTCCCGGGACAGGCAATTACCGGGGAGCTGTTTTTT
CASGLFPGQAITGELFF
>TRBV20-1|NA|TRBJ1-5|few
TGCAGTGCTGGGGGGTATAGCAATCAGCCCCAGCATTTT
CSAGGYSNQPQHF
>TRBV27|TRBD1|TRBJ2-3|many
TGTGCCAGCAGTTTATTGTGTTTGACAGGGTGGACAGATACGCAGTATTTT
CASSLLCLTGWTDTQYF
>TRBV7-2|TRBD2|TRBJ2-1|few
TGTGCCAGCAGCTTACAGCGGGGGGGGATGGGGCAGTTCTTC
CASSLQRGGMGQFF
>TRBV4-2|NA|TRBJ2-2|NA
TGTGCCAGCAGCCCCCCCGGAATCAGTGAAGGAACCGGGGAGCTGTTTTTT
CASSPPGISEGTGELFF
>TRBV10-3|TRBD1|TRBJ1-6|few
TGTGCCATCAGTGATCGGTGGGACAGCCGTTCACCCCTCCACTTT
CAISDRWDSRSPLHF
>TRBV19|NA|TRBJ2-7|few
TGTGCCAGTAGAAGCGGCGGGAACCGATACGAGCAGTACTTC
CASRSGGNRYEQYF
>TRBV29-1|TRBD1|TRBJ1-2|NA
TGCAGCGTTGCAAGAGAAGAGACAGGGTCAAGAACCTTC
CSVAREETGSRTF